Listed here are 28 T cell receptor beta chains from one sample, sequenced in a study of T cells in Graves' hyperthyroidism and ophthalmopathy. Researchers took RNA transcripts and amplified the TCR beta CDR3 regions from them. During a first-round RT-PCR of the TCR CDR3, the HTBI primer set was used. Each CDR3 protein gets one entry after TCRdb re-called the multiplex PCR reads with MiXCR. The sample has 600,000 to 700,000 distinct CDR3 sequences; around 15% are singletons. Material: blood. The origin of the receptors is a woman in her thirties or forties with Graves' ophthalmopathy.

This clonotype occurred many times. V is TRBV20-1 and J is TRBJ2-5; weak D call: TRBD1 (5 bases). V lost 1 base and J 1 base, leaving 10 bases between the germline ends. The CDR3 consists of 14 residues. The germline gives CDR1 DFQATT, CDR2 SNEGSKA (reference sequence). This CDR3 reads CSARVRGSQETQYF. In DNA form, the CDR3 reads TGCAGTGCTAGAGTAAGGGGCAGCCAAGAGACCCAGTACTTC.

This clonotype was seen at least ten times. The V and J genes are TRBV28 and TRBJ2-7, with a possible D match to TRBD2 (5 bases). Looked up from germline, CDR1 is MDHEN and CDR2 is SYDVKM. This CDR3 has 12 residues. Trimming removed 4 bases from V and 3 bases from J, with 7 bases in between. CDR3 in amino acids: CASSSGYYEQYF. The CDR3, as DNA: TGTGCCAGCAGTTCGGGGTACTACGAGCAGTACTTC. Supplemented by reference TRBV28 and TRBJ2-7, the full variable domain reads DVKVTQSSRYLVKRTGEKVFLECVQDMDHENMFWYRQDPGLGLRLIYFSYDVKMKEKGDIPEGYSVSREKKERFSLILESASTNQTSMYLCASSSGYYEQYFGPGTRLTVT.

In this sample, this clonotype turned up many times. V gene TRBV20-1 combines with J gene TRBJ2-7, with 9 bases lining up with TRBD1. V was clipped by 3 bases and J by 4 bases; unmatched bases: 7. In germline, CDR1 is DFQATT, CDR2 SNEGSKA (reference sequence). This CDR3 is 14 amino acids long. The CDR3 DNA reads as TGCAGTGCTAGGGAAGACAGGGGGGGGTACGAGCAGTACTTC. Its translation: CSAREDRGGYEQYF.

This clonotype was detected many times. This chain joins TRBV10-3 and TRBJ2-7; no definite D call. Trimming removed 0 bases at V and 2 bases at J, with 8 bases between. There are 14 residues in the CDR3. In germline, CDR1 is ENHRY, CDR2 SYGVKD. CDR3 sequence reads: CAISESAGPYEQYF. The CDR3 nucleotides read TGTGCCATCAGTGAGTCGGCAGGTCCCTACGAGCAGTACTTC.

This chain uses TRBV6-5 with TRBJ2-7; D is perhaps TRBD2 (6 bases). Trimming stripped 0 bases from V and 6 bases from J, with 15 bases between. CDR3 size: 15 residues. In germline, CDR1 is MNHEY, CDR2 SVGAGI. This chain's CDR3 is CASSYSRGRPSEQYF. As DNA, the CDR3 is TGTGCCAGCAGTTACTCGCGGGGAAGGCCGTCCGAGCAGTACTTC.

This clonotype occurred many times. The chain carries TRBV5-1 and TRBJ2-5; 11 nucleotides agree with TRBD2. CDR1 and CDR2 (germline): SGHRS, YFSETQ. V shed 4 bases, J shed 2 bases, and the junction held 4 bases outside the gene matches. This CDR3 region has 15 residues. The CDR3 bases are TGCGCCAGCAGCACTCCTAGCGGGGGGCAAGAGACCCAGTACTTC. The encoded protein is CASSTPSGGQETQYF. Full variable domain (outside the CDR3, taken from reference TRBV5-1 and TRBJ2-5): KAGVTQTPRYLIKTRGQQVTLSCSPISGHRSVSWYQQTPGQGLQFLFEYFSETQRNKGNFPGRFSGRQFSNSRSEMNVSTLELGDSALYLCASSTPSGGQETQYFGPGTRLLVL.

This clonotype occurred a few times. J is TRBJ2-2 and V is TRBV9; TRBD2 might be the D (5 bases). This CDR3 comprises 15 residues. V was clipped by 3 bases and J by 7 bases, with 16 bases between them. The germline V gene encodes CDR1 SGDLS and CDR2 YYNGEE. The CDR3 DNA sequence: TGTGCCAGCAGCGCCACTTCTACTAGTTTCGGGGAGCTGTTTTTT. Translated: CASSATSTSFGELFF.

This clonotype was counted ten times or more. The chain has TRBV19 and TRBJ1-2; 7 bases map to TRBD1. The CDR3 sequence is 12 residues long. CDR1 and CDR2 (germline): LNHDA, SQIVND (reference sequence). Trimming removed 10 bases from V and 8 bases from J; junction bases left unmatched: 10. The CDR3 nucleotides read TGTGCCACCGCCGAGAGGGGGCGCGGCTACACCTTC. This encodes CATAERGRGYTF.

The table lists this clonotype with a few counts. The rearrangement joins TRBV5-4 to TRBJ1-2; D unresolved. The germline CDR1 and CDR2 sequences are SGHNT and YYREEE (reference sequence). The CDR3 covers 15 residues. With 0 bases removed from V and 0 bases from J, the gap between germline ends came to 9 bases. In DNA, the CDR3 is TGTGCCAGCAGCTTGGGCTCCACATCTAACTATGGCTACACCTTC. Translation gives CASSLGSTSNYGYTF.

CDR3 nucleotides: TGTGCCTGGGCGGGGTTTAGCGGGAGCTCCTACGAGCAGTACTTC. Translated, it gives CAWAGFSGSSYEQYF. The chain joins TRBV30 to TRBJ2-7; 9 bases are shared with TRBD2. This CDR3 is 15 amino acids long. Germline CDR1 and CDR2: GTSNPN and SVGIG (reference sequence). Trimming took 5 bases from V and 0 from J; bases not matched to a gene: 8.

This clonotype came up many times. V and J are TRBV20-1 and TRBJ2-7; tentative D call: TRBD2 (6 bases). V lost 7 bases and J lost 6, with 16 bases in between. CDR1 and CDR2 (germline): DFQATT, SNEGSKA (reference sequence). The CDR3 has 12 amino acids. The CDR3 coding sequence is TGCAGTGGCGGGACTCCTAGTTTCGAGCAGTACTTC. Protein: CSGGTPSFEQYF.

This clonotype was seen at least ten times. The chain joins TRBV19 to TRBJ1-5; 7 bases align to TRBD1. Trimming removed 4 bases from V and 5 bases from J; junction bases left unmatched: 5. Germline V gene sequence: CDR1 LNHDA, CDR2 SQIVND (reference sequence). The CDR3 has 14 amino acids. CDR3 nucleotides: TGTGCCAGTAGTAGCCAGGGGGGGGATCAGCCCCAGCATTTT. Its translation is CASSSQGGDQPQHF.

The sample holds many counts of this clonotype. The CDR3 here is CSARPERGQETQYF. The CDR3 DNA reads as TGCAGTGCTAGACCGGAAAGGGGGCAAGAGACCCAGTACTTC. The chain links TRBV20-1 to TRBJ2-5, with TRBD1 as a possible D gene (6 bases). Trimming left V 2 bases short and J 2 bases short, with 12 bases between. The germline CDR1 and CDR2 sequences are DFQATT and SNEGSKA (reference sequence). The CDR3 contains 14 residues.

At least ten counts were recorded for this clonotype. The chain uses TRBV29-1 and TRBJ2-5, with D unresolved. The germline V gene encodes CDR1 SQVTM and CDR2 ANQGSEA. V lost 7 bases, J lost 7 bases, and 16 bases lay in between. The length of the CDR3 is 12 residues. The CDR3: CSAEGSTRTQYF. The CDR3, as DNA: TGCAGCGCCGAAGGGTCAACCAGGACCCAGTACTTC.

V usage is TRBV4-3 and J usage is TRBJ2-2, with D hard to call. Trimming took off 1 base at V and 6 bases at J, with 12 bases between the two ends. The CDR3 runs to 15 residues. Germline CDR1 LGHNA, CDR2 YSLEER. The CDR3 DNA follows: TGCGCCAGCAGCCAAGTGCCACTTCCTTCCGGGGAGCTGTTTTTT. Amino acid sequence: CASSQVPLPSGELFF.

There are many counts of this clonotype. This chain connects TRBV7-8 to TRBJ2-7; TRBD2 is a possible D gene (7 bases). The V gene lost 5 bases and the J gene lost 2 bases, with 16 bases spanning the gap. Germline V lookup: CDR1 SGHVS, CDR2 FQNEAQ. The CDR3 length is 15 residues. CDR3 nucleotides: TGTGCCAGCAGCAAATCGTCGGGGGGCACCTACGAGCAGTACTTC. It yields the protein CASSKSSGGTYEQYF.

CDR3 amino acids: CASTWTGRDYEQYF. The DNA of the CDR3 is TGTGCCAGCACTTGGACAGGGAGAGACTACGAGCAGTACTTC. V and J are TRBV12-3 or TRBV12-4 and TRBJ2-7; 8 bases are a match to TRBD1. The CDR3 covers 14 residues. Trimming at V came to 7 bases and at J to 3 bases, leaving 8 bases not matched to a gene.

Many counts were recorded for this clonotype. The CDR3 here is CASSLLAGAQETQYF. Here the CDR3 DNA reads TGTGCCAGCAGCTTACTAGCGGGAGCCCAAGAGACCCAGTACTTC. This chain joins TRBV7-3 and TRBJ2-5; the match to TRBD2 covers 10 bases. The CDR3 loop spans 15 amino acids. CDR1 is SGHTA, CDR2 FQGTGA, per germline. The junction had 1 base not matched to a gene; V was cut back by 2 bases and J by 1 base.

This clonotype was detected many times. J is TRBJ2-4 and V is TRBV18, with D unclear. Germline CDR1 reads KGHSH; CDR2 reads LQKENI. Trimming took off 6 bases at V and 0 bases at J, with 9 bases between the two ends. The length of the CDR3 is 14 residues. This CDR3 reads CASSPSLAKNIQYF. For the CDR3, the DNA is TGTGCCAGCTCTCCCAGCCTAGCCAAAAACATTCAGTACTTC.

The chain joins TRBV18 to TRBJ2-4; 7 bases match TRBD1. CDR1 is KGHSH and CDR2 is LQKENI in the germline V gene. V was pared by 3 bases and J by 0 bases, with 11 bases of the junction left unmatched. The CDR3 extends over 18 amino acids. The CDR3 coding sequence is TGTGCCAGCTCACCTGAGGGACAGCGAACCGTAGCCAAAAACATTCAGTACTTC. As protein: CASSPEGQRTVAKNIQYF.

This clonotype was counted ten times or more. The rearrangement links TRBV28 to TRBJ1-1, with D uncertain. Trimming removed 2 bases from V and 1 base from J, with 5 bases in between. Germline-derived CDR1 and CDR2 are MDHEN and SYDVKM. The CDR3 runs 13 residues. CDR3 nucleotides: TGTGCCAGCAGTTTACCAGAGAACACTGAAGCTTTCTTT. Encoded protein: CASSLPENTEAFF.

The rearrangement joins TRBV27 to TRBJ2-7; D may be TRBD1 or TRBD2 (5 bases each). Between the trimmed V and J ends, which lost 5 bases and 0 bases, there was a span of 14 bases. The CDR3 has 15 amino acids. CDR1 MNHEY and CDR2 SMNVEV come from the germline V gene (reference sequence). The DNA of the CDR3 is TGTGCCAGCAGTAGGCCGGGGACGGCCTCCTACGAGCAGTACTTC. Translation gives CASSRPGTASYEQYF.

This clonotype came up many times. CDR3 amino acids: CASNRDNYGYTF. In DNA, the CDR3 is TGTGCCTCCAATAGGGATAACTATGGCTACACCTTC. The chain couples TRBV19 to TRBJ1-2; D remains unclear. The length of the CDR3 is 12 residues. Trimming removed 11 bases from V and 1 base from J, with 11 bases in between. Germline V gene lookup returns CDR1 LNHDA and CDR2 SQIVND (reference sequence).

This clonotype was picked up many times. The CDR3 loop is CASSSLTGVDGGYEQYF. CDR3 nucleotide sequence: TGTGCCAGCAGCTCGCTGACTGGGGTCGATGGGGGTTACGAGCAGTACTTC. The V gene is TRBV7-8, the J gene TRBJ2-7, with D perhaps being TRBD1 or TRBD2 (5 bases each). The V gene lost 4 bases and the J gene lost 4 bases, with 23 bases spanning the gap. This CDR3 is 17 amino acids long. Per the germline V gene, CDR1 is SGHVS and CDR2 is FQNEAQ.

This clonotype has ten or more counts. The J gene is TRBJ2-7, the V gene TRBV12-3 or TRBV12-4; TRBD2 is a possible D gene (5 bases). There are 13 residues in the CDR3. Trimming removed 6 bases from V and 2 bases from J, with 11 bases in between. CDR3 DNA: TGTGCCAGCAGGAAAGCGGACCCCTACGAGCAGTACTTC. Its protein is CASRKADPYEQYF.

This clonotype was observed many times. The chain's CDR3 is CASSLDLETSGSHEQYF. The CDR3 bases are TGTGCCAGCAGCTTAGATCTCGAGACTAGCGGGAGCCACGAGCAGTACTTC. This chain uses TRBV11-2 with TRBJ2-7, with TRBD2 matching over 12 bases. CDR1 and CDR2 from the germline V gene are SGHAT and FQNNGV. The CDR3 extends over 17 amino acids. After removal of 0 bases from V and 5 bases from J, the junction contained 8 bases not matched to a gene.

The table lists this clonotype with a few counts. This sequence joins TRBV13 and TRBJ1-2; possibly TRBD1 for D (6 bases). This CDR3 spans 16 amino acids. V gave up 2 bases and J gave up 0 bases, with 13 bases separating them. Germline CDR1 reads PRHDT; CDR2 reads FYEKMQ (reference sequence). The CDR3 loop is CASSLRGAHTNYGYTF. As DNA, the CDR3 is TGTGCCAGCAGCTTAAGGGGGGCCCACACTAACTATGGCTACACCTTC.

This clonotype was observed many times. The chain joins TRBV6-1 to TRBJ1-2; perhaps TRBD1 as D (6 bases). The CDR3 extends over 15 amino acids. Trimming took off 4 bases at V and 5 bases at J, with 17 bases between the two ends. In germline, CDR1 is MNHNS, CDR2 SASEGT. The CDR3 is CASSVTGMVHYGYTF. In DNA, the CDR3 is TGTGCCAGCAGTGTAACAGGGATGGTGCATTATGGCTACACCTTC.